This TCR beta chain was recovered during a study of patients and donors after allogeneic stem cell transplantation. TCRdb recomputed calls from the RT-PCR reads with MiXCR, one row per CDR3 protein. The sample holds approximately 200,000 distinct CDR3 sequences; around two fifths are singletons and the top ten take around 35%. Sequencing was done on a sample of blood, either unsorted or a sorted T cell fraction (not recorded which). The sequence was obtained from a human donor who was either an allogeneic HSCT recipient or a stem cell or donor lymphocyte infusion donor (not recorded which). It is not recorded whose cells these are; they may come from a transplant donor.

The chain's CDR3 is CSARGSFRDEQYF. CDR3 in DNA: TGCAGTGCTAGAGGATCATTTCGGGACGAGCAGTACTTC. The V call is TRBV20-1, the J call TRBJ2-7; D remains unclear. This CDR3 is 13 amino acids long. Germline assignment: CDR1 DFQATT and CDR2 SNEGSKA (reference sequence). The V end was cut by 1 base, the J end by 5 bases, with 12 bases between.